A single sample is the source of the 15 T cell receptor beta chains below, sequenced in a study of cytotoxic CD8 clonotypes in ibrutinib-treated CLL. TCRdb's table, derived via immunoSEQ multiplex PCR, lists solely in-frame clones and lacks some. Of under 300,000 clones in the sample, less than 75% are singletons; the top ten hold approximately 15%. This sample comprised PBMCs, obtained after 24 months of ibrutinib treatment. Receptors originate from a human donor with chronic lymphocytic leukemia.

The chain couples TRBV27 to TRBJ2-6; either TRBD1 or TRBD2 may supply D (6 bases each). The V end lost 3 bases, the J end lost 4 bases, and 10 bases lay between the germline ends. The CDR3 is 15 residues long. Germline lookup yields CDR1 MNHEY and CDR2 SMNVEV (reference sequence). DNA for the CDR3: TGTGCCAGCAGTTTTGGGGGGCTCGGGGCCAACGTCCTGACTTTC. Amino acids: CASSFGGLGANVLTF.

The V and J genes are TRBV6-1 and TRBJ1-5; TRBD1 matches at 8 bases. Germline values: CDR1 MNHNS, CDR2 SASEGT. This CDR3 contains 14 residues. The trim removed 3 bases at V and 3 bases at J, leaving 1 base unmatched. CDR3 protein: CASSEGQVNQPQHF. For the CDR3, the DNA is TGTGCCAGCAGTGAGGGACAGGTCAATCAGCCCCAGCATTTT.

V and J are TRBV6-1 and TRBJ2-2, with 7 bases matching TRBD1. The germline V gene has CDR1 MNHNS and CDR2 SASEGT. There are 14 residues in the CDR3. V trimming: 7 bases; J trimming: 4 bases; junction bases outside the gene matches: 6. CDR3 protein: CASIPDRATGELFF. CDR3 DNA sequence: TGTGCCAGCATTCCAGACAGGGCCACCGGGGAGCTGTTTTTT.

This chain connects TRBV6-5 to TRBJ1-3; D unclear. Germline loops: CDR1 MNHEY, CDR2 SVGAGI. Trimming cost V 6 bases and J 3 bases, with 9 bases left between them. The CDR3 loop spans 13 amino acids. CDR3 coding DNA: TGTGCCAGCAGACTGGATCGTGGAAACACCATATATTTT. Translated, it gives CASRLDRGNTIYF.

The J gene is TRBJ2-7, the V gene TRBV28; TRBD1 agrees at 11 bases. The V and J ends lost 5 bases and 3 bases, in that order; junction bases with no gene match: 6. The CDR3 has 15 amino acids. Germline-derived CDR1 and CDR2 are MDHEN and SYDVKM. CDR3 region: CASSVDGTGGYEQYF. Written as DNA, the CDR3 is TGTGCCAGCAGTGTAGACGGGACAGGGGGCTACGAGCAGTACTTC. The variable domain in full, with the rest retrieved from reference TRBV28 and TRBJ2-7, is DVKVTQSSRYLVKRTGEKVFLECVQDMDHENMFWYRQDPGLGLRLIYFSYDVKMKEKGDIPEGYSVSREKKERFSLILESASTNQTSMYLCASSVDGTGGYEQYFGPGTRLTVT.

This clone has just a few counts. The J gene is TRBJ2-3, the V gene TRBV7-2, with 10 bases matching TRBD2. The CDR3 covers 15 residues. Unmatched junction bases numbered 6, after V lost 5 bases and J lost 4 bases. From germline, CDR1 is SGHTA and CDR2 FQGNSA. CDR3 coding DNA: TGTGCCAGCAGCGCTCTAGCGGGAGCTCCAGATACGCAGTATTTT. Protein sequence: CASSALAGAPDTQYF. Supplemented by reference TRBV7-2 and TRBJ2-3, the full variable domain reads GAGVSQSPSNKVTEKGKDVELRCDPISGHTALYWYRQSLGQGLEFLIYFQGNSAPDKSGLPSDRFSAERTGGSVSTLTIQRTQQEDSAVYLCASSALAGAPDTQYFGPGTRLTVL.

In this sample, this clone turned up a few times. This sequence joins TRBV30 and TRBJ2-2; D may be TRBD2 (6 bases). This CDR3 region has 15 residues. Germline V lookup: CDR1 GTSNPN, CDR2 SVGIG (reference sequence). Trimming pared 1 base from V and 7 bases from J, leaving 16 bases between. CDR3 in amino acids: CAWSGLWRDSGELFF. The CDR3 bases are TGTGCCTGGAGTGGACTCTGGCGGGATAGCGGGGAGCTGTTTTTT.

The chain uses TRBV14 and TRBJ2-2; unclear D gene. Germline V gene data show CDR1 as SGHDN and CDR2 as FVKESK. Deletions cut 1 base from V and 4 bases from J, with 10 bases between. This CDR3 has 15 amino acids. CDR3 region: CASSQGWPSTGELFF. The CDR3 DNA follows: TGTGCCAGCAGCCAAGGGTGGCCGAGCACCGGGGAGCTGTTTTTT. Combining the CDR3 with reference TRBV14 and TRBJ2-2 gives the whole variable domain EAGVTQFPSHSVIEKGQTVTLRCDPISGHDNLYWYRRVMGKEIKFLLHFVKESKQDESGMPNNRFLAERTGGTYSTLKVQPAELEDSGVYFCASSQGWPSTGELFFGEGSRLTVL.

V usage is TRBV9 and J usage is TRBJ2-7, with a possible D match to TRBD2 (7 bases). Germline assignment: CDR1 SGDLS and CDR2 YYNGEE. The V end was cut by 4 bases, the J end by 4 bases, with 30 bases between. This CDR3 contains 19 residues. This CDR3 reads CASSPRGGLAREGRYEQYF. For the CDR3, the DNA is TGTGCCAGCAGCCCGAGAGGGGGGCTAGCTAGGGAGGGCCGGTACGAGCAGTACTTC.

The chain recombines TRBV5-1 with TRBJ1-1, with D unclear. The CDR3 has 14 amino acids. Trimming took off 4 bases at V and 1 base at J, with 11 bases between the two ends. CDR1 and CDR2 (germline): SGHRS, YFSETQ. The CDR3 sequence is CASSMDPRNTEAFF. The CDR3 nucleotides read TGCGCCAGCAGCATGGACCCCCGGAACACTGAAGCTTTCTTT.

This clone was detected ten times or more. The V call is TRBV4-1, the J call TRBJ1-2; tentative D call: TRBD1 (6 bases). V lost 2 bases, J lost 5 bases, and 18 bases lay in between. Germline V lookup: CDR1 MGHRA, CDR2 YSYEKL. The CDR3 runs 16 residues. CDR3 in DNA: TGCGCCAGCAGCCAACCTCATCAGGGGTGGAAGTATGGCTACACCTTC. Amino acid sequence: CASSQPHQGWKYGYTF.

V and J are TRBV11-2 and TRBJ2-1; D uncertain. The CDR3 has 18 amino acids. The V end was cut by 5 bases, the J end by 4 bases, with 24 bases between. CDR1 and CDR2 (germline): SGHAT, FQNNGV. The CDR3 sequence: CASSLSLVMFQNYNEQFF. The CDR3, as DNA: TGTGCCAGCAGCCTAAGTCTCGTTATGTTCCAGAATTACAATGAGCAGTTCTTC.

The table lists this clone with a few counts. The chain recombines TRBV28 with TRBJ2-3; D perhaps matches TRBD1 (6 bases). V was cut by 3 bases and J by 1 base, with 8 bases left in between. Germline values: CDR1 MDHEN, CDR2 SYDVKM. This CDR3 contains 14 residues. CDR3 in DNA: TGTGCCAGCAGTTTCTACAGGGGCACAGATACGCAGTATTTT. Its translation: CASSFYRGTDTQYF.

The chain combines TRBV6-5 with TRBJ1-3; D is ambiguous. Germline CDR1 MNHEY, CDR2 SVGAGI. This CDR3 is 15 amino acids long. V lost 6 bases and J lost 0, with 12 bases in between. As DNA, the CDR3 is TGTGCCAGCAGCAACCTCGTAAGCTCTGGAAACACCATATATTTT. Translated, it gives CASSNLVSSGNTIYF.

The rearrangement uses TRBV5-8 and TRBJ2-5, with a weak D call TRBD1 (6 bases). Germline-derived CDR1 and CDR2 are SGHTS and YDEGEE. This CDR3 is 14 amino acids long. V was cut by 1 base and J by 5 bases, with 12 bases left in between. CDR3 nucleotide sequence: TGTGCCAGCAGCTTGCGGACAGTTCGGGAGACCCAGTACTTC. Translating it yields CASSLRTVRETQYF.